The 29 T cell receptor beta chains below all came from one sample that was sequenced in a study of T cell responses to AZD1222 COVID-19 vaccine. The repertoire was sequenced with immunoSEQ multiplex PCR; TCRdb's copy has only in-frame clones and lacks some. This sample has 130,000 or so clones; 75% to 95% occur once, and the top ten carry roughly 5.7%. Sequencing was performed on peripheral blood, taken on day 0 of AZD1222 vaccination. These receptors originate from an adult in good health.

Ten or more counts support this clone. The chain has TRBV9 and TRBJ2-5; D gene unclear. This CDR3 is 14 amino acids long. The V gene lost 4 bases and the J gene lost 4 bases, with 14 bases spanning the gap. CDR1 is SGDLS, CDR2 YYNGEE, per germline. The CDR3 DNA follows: TGTGCCAGCAGCTCGCGACCGGCAGGAGAGACCCAGTACTTC. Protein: CASSSRPAGETQYF.

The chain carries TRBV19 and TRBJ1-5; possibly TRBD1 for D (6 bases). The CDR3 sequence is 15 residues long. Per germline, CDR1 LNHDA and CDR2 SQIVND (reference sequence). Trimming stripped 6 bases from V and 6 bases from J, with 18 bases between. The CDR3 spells CASRRPDSTAQPQHF. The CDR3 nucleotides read TGTGCCAGTAGACGCCCGGACAGTACCGCTCAGCCCCAGCATTTT.

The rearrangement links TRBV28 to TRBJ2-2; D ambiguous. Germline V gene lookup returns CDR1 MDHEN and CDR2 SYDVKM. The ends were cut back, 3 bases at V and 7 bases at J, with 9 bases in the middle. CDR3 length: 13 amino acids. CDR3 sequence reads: CASSFVMGGELFF. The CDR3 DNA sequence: TGTGCCAGCAGTTTCGTTATGGGCGGGGAGCTGTTTTTT.

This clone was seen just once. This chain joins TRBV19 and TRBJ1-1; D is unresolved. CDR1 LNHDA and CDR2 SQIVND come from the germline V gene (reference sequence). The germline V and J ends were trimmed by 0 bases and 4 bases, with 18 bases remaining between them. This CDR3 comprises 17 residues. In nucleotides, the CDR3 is TGTGCCAGTAGTATAGAGGGCACAACTTATTTGGGCACTGAAGCTTTCTTT. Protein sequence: CASSIEGTTYLGTEAFF.

The CDR3 DNA sequence: TGTGCCAGCAGCTTGGGAGCAGGTGGCTATCAGCCCCAGCATTTT. Amino acids: CASSLGAGGYQPQHF. V is TRBV5-6 and J is TRBJ1-5; no clear D gene. CDR3 length: 15 residues. V was shortened by 0 bases and J by 5 bases, with 12 bases between the two germline ends. Germline CDR1 is SGHDT and CDR2 is YYEEEE.

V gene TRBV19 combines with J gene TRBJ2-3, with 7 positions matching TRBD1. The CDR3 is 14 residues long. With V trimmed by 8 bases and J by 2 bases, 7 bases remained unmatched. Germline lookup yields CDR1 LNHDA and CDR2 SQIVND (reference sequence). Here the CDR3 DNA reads TGTGCCAGTGGTGCGAAGGGGGCCACAGATACGCAGTATTTT. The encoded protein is CASGAKGATDTQYF.

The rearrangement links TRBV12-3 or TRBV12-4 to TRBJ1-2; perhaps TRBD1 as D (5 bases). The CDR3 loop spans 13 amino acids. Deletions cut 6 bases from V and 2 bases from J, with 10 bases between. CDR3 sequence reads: CASRHRSNYGYTF. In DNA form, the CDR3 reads TGTGCCAGCAGGCACAGGTCCAACTATGGCTACACCTTC.

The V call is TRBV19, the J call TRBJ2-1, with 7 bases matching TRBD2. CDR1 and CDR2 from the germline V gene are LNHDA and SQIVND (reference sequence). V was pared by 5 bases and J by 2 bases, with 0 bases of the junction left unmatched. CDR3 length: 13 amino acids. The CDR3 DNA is TGTGCCAGTAGTGGGACTACCTACAATGAGCAGTTCTTC. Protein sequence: CASSGTTYNEQFF.

The CDR3 loop reads CAGGSNSNQPQHF. DNA of the CDR3: TGCGCCGGGGGGTCGAATAGCAATCAGCCCCAGCATTTT. J is TRBJ1-5 and V is TRBV10-2; D may be TRBD1 (5 bases). Trimming left V 11 bases short and J 0 bases short, with 11 bases between. The CDR3 is 13 amino acids. Germline values: CDR1 WSHSY, CDR2 SAAADI.

The CDR3 region has the DNA TGTGCCAGAGAGGGGGACAGGGCCCACTATGGCTACACCTTC. Its translation is CAREGDRAHYGYTF. The rearrangement joins TRBV2 to TRBJ1-2; 9 bases align to TRBD1. This CDR3 is built from 14 residues. The germline gives CDR1 SNHLY, CDR2 FYNNEI. J gave up 3 bases and V 9 bases, and 8 bases lay outside the gene matches.

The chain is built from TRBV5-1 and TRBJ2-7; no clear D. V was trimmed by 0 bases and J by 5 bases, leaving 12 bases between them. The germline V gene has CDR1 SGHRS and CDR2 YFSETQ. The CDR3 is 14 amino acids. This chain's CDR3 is CASSLAYRIHEQYF. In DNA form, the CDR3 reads TGCGCCAGCAGCTTGGCTTATAGGATCCACGAGCAGTACTTC. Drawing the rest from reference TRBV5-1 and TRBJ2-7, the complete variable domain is KAGVTQTPRYLIKTRGQQVTLSCSPISGHRSVSWYQQTPGQGLQFLFEYFSETQRNKGNFPGRFSGRQFSNSRSEMNVSTLELGDSALYLCASSLAYRIHEQYFGPGTRLTVT.

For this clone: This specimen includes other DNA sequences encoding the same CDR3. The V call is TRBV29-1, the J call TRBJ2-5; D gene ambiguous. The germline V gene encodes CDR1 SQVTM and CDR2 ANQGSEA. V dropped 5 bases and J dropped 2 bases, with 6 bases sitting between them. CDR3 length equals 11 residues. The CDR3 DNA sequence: TGCAGCGTTCGGCCGCAAGAGACCCAGTACTTC. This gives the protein CSVRPQETQYF.

Here the CDR3 reads CASMVSGASYEQYF. For the CDR3, the DNA is TGTGCCAGCATGGTTTCGGGGGCCTCCTACGAGCAGTACTTC. J is TRBJ2-7 and V is TRBV2; D is perhaps TRBD1 or TRBD2 (6 bases each). Trimming removed 7 bases from V and 0 bases from J, with 13 bases in between. CDR1 and CDR2 from the germline V gene are SNHLY and FYNNEI. CDR3 length equals 14 residues.

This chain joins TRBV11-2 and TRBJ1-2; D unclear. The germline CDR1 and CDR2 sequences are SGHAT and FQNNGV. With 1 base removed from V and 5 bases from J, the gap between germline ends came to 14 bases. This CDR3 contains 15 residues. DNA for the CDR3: TGTGCCAGCAGCTTAGCCGGTCGGCAGTTGTATGGCTACACCTTC. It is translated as CASSLAGRQLYGYTF.

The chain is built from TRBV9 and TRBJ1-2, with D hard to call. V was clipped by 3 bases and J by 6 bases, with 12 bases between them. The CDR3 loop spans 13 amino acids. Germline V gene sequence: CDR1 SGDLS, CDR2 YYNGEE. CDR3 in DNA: TGTGCCAGCAGCGCCCGTCTTACGGATGGCTACACCTTC. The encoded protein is CASSARLTDGYTF.

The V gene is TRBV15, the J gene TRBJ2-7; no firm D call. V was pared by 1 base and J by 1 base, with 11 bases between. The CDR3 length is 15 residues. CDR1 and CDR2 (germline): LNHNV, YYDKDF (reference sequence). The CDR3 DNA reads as TGTGCCACCAGCAGAGGTGGACCGCAGTCCTACGAGCAGTACTTC. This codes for CATSRGGPQSYEQYF.

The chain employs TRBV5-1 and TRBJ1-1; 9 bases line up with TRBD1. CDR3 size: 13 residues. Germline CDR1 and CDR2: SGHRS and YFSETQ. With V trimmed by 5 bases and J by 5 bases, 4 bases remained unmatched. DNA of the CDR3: TGCGCCAGCAGGTTTGGGACAGGGACTGAAGCTTTCTTT. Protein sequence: CASRFGTGTEAFF.

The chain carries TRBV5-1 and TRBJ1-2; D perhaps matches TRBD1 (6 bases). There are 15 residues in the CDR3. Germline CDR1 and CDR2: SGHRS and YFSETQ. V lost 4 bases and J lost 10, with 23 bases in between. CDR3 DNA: TGCGCCAGCAGCCTAAATAACAGGGACCTCGATGACTACACCTTC. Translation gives CASSLNNRDLDDYTF.

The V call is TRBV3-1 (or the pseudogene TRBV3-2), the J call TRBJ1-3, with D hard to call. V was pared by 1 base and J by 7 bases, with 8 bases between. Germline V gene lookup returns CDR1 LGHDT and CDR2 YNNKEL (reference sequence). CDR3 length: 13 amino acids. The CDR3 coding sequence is TGTGCCAGCAGCCAAGGCCTCCGTAACACCATATATTTT. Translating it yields CASSQGLRNTIYF.

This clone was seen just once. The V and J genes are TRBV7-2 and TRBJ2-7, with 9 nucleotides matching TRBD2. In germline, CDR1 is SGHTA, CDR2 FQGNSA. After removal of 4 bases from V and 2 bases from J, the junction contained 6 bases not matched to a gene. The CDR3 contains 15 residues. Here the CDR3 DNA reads TGTGCCAGCAGCTACACCGGGACTAGCACCTACGAGCAGTACTTC. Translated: CASSYTGTSTYEQYF.

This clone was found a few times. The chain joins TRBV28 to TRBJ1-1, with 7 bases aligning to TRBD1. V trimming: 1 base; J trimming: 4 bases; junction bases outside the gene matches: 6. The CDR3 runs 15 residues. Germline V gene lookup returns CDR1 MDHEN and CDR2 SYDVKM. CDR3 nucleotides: TGTGCCAGCAGTTTATATTTCAGGGGGTCCACTGAAGCTTTCTTT. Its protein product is CASSLYFRGSTEAFF.

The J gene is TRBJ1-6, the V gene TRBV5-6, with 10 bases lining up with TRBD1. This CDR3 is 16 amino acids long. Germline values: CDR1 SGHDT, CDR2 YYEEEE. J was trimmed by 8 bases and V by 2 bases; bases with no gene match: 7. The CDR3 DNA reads TGTGCCAGCAGCTTACTGGCCGGGACAGGGGATTCACCCCTCCACTTT. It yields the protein CASSLLAGTGDSPLHF.

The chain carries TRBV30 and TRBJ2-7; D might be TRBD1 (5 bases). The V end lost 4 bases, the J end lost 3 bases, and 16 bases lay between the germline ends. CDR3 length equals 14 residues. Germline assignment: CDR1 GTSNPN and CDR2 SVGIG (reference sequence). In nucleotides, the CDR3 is TGTGCCTGGAATAGGGGCAGTTCGCGCTACGAGCAGTACTTC. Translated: CAWNRGSSRYEQYF. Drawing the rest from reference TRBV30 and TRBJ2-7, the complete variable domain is SQTIHQWPATLVQPVGSPLSLECTVEGTSNPNLYWYRQAAGRGLQLLFYSVGIGQISSEVPQNLSASRPQDRQFILSSKKLLLSDSGFYLCAWNRGSSRYEQYFGPGTRLTVT.

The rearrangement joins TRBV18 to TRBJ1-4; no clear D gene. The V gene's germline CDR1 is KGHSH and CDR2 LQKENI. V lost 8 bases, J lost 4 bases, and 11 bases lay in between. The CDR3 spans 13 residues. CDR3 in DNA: TGTGCCAGCACCCCGGGAATTAATGAAAAACTGTTTTTT. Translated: CASTPGINEKLFF.

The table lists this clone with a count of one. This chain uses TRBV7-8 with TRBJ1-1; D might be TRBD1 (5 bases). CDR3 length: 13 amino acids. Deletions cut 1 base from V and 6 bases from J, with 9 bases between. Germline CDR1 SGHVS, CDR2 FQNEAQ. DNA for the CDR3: TGTGCCAGCAGCTTAGGGGCCAGGGCTGAAGCTTTCTTT. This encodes CASSLGARAEAFF.

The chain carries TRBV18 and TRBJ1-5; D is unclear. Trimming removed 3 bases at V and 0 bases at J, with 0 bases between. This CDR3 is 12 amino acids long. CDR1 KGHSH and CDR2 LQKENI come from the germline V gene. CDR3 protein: CASSPSNQPQHF. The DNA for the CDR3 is TGTGCCAGCTCACCTAGCAATCAGCCCCAGCATTTT. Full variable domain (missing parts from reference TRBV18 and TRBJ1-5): NAGVMQNPRHLVRRRGQEARLRCSPMKGHSHVYWYRQLPEEGLKFMVYLQKENIIDESGMPKERFSAEFPKEGPSILRIQQVVRGDSAAYFCASSPSNQPQHFGDGTRLSIL.

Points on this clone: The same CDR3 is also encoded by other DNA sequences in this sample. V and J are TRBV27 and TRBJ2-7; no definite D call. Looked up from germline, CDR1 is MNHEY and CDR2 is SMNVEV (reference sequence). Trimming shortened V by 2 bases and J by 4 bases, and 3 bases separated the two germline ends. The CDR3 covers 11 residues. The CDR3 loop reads CASSLGYEQYF. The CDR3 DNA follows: TGTGCCAGCAGTTTAGGTTACGAGCAGTACTTC.

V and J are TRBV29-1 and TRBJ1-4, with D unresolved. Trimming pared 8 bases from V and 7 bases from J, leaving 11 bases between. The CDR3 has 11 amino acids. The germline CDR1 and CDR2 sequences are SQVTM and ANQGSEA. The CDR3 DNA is TGCAGCCTCCTAAGCGGTGAAAAACTGTTTTTT. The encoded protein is CSLLSGEKLFF.

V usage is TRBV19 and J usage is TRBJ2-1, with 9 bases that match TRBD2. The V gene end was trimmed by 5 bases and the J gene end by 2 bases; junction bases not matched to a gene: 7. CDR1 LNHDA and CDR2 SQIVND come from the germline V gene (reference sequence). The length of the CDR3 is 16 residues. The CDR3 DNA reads TGTGCCAGTAGTCCCCTAACTAGCGGGCCCTACAATGAGCAGTTCTTC. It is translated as CASSPLTSGPYNEQFF.